One sample yielded the 23 T cell receptor beta chains listed below, sequenced in a study of blood T cell repertoires in COVID-19. TCRdb's copy holds only in-frame clones and misses some; the assay was immunoSEQ multiplex PCR. The sample consists of approximately 150,000 clones, around 81% of them appearing once. The sample comprised PBMCs or T cells enriched from blood (not recorded which). The receptors here all came from a man between 35 and 55 years old who had recovered from COVID-19.

This chain joins TRBV13 and TRBJ1-6, with TRBD1 matching 8 bases. Germline assignment: CDR1 PRHDT and CDR2 FYEKMQ (reference sequence). V shed 3 bases, J shed 4 bases, and the junction held 5 bases outside the gene matches. The CDR3 has 16 amino acids. The CDR3 DNA reads TGTGCCAGCAGCTTCGGGACAGGCAAATATAATTCACCCCTCCACTTT. Amino acids: CASSFGTGKYNSPLHF.

The chain couples TRBV12-5 to TRBJ2-1, with 10 bases identical to TRBD2. The V and J ends lost 6 bases and 8 bases, in that order; junction bases with no gene match: 10. CDR1 and CDR2 from the germline V gene are LGHNT and FRNRAP. The CDR3 contains 15 residues. The CDR3 protein is CASGLSGGIGYEQFF. CDR3 in DNA: TGTGCTAGTGGCCTTAGCGGGGGGATCGGTTATGAGCAGTTCTTC.

The rearrangement links TRBV6-5 to TRBJ2-3; D is possibly TRBD1 (5 bases). Trimming shortened V by 9 bases and J by 5 bases, and 9 bases separated the two germline ends. CDR1 MNHEY and CDR2 SVGAGI come from the germline V gene. CDR3 length equals 11 residues. CDR3 bases: TGTGCCAGTTCTCAGGGAGATACGCAGTATTTT. The encoded protein is CASSQGDTQYF.

This clone appeared a single time. The rearrangement links TRBV6-4 to TRBJ1-2, with 9 nucleotides matching TRBD1. The V gene end was trimmed by 0 bases and the J gene end by 4 bases; junction bases not matched to a gene: 3. Germline V CDR1 and CDR2: MRHNA, SNTAGT. CDR3 size: 15 residues. CDR3 loop: CASSDSGQGLYGYTF. The CDR3 bases are TGTGCCAGCAGTGACTCGGGACAGGGCCTCTATGGCTACACCTTC.

With respect to this clone: Within the sample, other DNA sequences also encode this same CDR3. The V and J genes are TRBV7-9 and TRBJ1-1, with D possibly being TRBD1 (5 bases). The CDR3 extends over 14 amino acids. Deletions cut 1 base from V and 4 bases from J, with 10 bases between. Germline CDR1 reads SEHNR; CDR2 reads FQNEAQ (reference sequence). CDR3 DNA sequence: TGTGCCAGCAGCTTAGGCCAGGGCTTCACTGAAGCTTTCTTT. Amino acid sequence: CASSLGQGFTEAFF.

The J gene is TRBJ2-2, the V gene TRBV4-2, with a weak D call TRBD2 (5 bases). The V gene's germline CDR1 is LGHNA and CDR2 YNFKEQ. V lost 1 base to trimming and J lost 8 bases, with 17 bases between them. The CDR3 is 16 amino acids. The DNA for the CDR3 is TGTGCCAGCAGCCAAGTCACCCCGGGGTCCGCGGGGGAGCTGTTTTTT. Protein sequence: CASSQVTPGSAGELFF.

Written as DNA, the CDR3 is TGTGCCACTAATCGGGACAGGATGGGCATCCCTGGGGCCAACGTCCTGACTTTC. It yields the protein CATNRDRMGIPGANVLTF. J is TRBJ2-6 and V is TRBV24-1; 8 bases map to TRBD1. There are 18 residues in the CDR3. Germline CDR1 and CDR2: KGHDR and SFDVKD. The trim removed 10 bases at V and 2 bases at J, leaving 15 bases unmatched.

The rearrangement joins TRBV7-3 to TRBJ2-5; 7 bases align to TRBD1. The V gene end was trimmed by 0 bases and the J gene end by 1 base; junction bases not matched to a gene: 2. The CDR3 is 15 residues long. The V gene's germline CDR1 is SGHTA and CDR2 FQGTGA. CDR3 sequence: CASSLTGQTQETQYF. CDR3 nucleotide sequence: TGTGCCAGCAGCTTAACGGGACAGACCCAAGAGACCCAGTACTTC. Full variable domain (missing parts from reference TRBV7-3 and TRBJ2-5): GAGVSQTPSNKVTEKGKYVELRCDPISGHTALYWYRQSLGQGPEFLIYFQGTGAADDSGLPNDRFFAVRPEGSVSTLKIQRTERGDSAVYLCASSLTGQTQETQYFGPGTRLLVL.

This sequence joins TRBV11-2 and TRBJ1-2; 7 nucleotides match TRBD1. This CDR3 has 13 residues. The V gene end was trimmed by 2 bases and the J gene end by 6 bases; junction bases not matched to a gene: 3. Germline V CDR1 and CDR2: SGHAT, FQNNGV. CDR3 bases: TGTGCCAGCAGCTTACGACAGGGCCATGGCTACACCTTC. Protein: CASSLRQGHGYTF.

The chain carries TRBV10-1 and TRBJ2-2, with TRBD1 as a possible D gene (6 bases). Per the germline V gene, CDR1 is WNHNN and CDR2 is SYGVQD (reference sequence). This CDR3 contains 14 residues. The germline V and J ends were trimmed by 10 bases and 2 bases, with 14 bases remaining between them. The CDR3 sequence: CATQQGSNTGELFF. For the CDR3, the DNA is TGCGCCACACAGCAGGGGTCCAACACCGGGGAGCTGTTTTTT.

The rearrangement uses TRBV4-2 and TRBJ1-6; the D is unclear. The CDR3 sequence is 17 residues long. The ends were cut back, 0 bases at V and 10 bases at J, with 19 bases in the middle. Per germline, CDR1 LGHNA and CDR2 YNFKEQ. The CDR3 protein is CASSQEVRKGGESPLHF. The CDR3 DNA sequence: TGTGCCAGCAGCCAAGAGGTGAGGAAGGGAGGCGAATCACCCCTCCACTTT.

The chain employs TRBV7-8 and TRBJ1-5, with D perhaps TRBD1 (6 bases). The CDR3 sequence is 16 residues long. V shed 5 bases and J shed 7 bases, with 21 bases lying between them. The germline CDR1 and CDR2 sequences are SGHVS and FQNEAQ. DNA of the CDR3: TGTGCCAGCAGCACCCGATCTAACAGGGTGCGCCAGCCCCAGCATTTT. Residues: CASSTRSNRVRQPQHF.

The chain combines TRBV5-4 with TRBJ1-2; D is unclear. CDR1 and CDR2 (germline): SGHNT, YYREEE (reference sequence). The length of the CDR3 is 14 residues. The V gene lost 4 bases and the J gene lost 4 bases, with 14 bases spanning the gap. The CDR3 DNA follows: TGTGCCAGCAGCGATCCCCGGGGAACCTATGGCTACACCTTC. It codes for CASSDPRGTYGYTF.

This rearrangement joins TRBV6-1 to TRBJ2-3, with D uncertain. Trimming cost V 2 bases and J 2 bases, with 8 bases left between them. CDR3 size: 14 residues. The germline CDR1 and CDR2 sequences are MNHNS and SASEGT. Written as DNA, the CDR3 is TGTGCCAGCAGTGAATTTCCTTACACAGATACGCAGTATTTT. It specifies CASSEFPYTDTQYF.

The genes are TRBV7-9 and TRBJ1-1; D might be TRBD1 (5 bases). Trimming cost V 2 bases and J 5 bases, with 21 bases left between them. The CDR3 runs to 17 residues. CDR1 is SEHNR, CDR2 FQNEAQ, per germline (reference sequence). The CDR3 coding sequence is TGTGCCAGCAGCTTATCTCCCGGCGGGGGAAGAAATACTGAAGCTTTCTTT. This encodes CASSLSPGGGRNTEAFF.

In its sample, this clone was seen once. The V call is TRBV2, the J call TRBJ2-3; 14 bases are shared with TRBD2. The CDR3 loop spans 19 amino acids. Per the germline V gene, CDR1 is SNHLY and CDR2 is FYNNEI. The V segment lost 3 bases and the J segment 0 bases; nucleotides outside the gene matches: 8. The DNA of the CDR3 is TGTGCCAGCAGTGACGACGGACTAGCGGGGGGCATTAGCACAGATACGCAGTATTTT. Translating it yields CASSDDGLAGGISTDTQYF.

The chain combines TRBV19 with TRBJ1-1; 7 bases map to TRBD1. This CDR3 is built from 13 residues. Germline CDR1 and CDR2: LNHDA and SQIVND (reference sequence). V lost 6 bases to trimming and J lost 5 bases; unmatched junction nucleotides: 6. For the CDR3, the DNA is TGTGCCAGTAGCCAGGGGGTAAGGACTGAAGCTTTCTTT. It translates to CASSQGVRTEAFF.

The genes are TRBV7-2 and TRBJ1-2, with 7 bases identical to TRBD1. Per germline, CDR1 SGHTA and CDR2 FQGNSA. After removal of 4 bases from V and 4 bases from J, the junction contained 12 bases not matched to a gene. The CDR3 totals 16 residues. This chain's CDR3 is CASSYQGTALTYGYTF. The CDR3 nucleotides read TGTGCCAGCAGCTATCAAGGGACAGCCCTTACCTATGGCTACACCTTC.

This clone was seen more than once but under ten times. The V and J genes are TRBV12-5 and TRBJ1-5, with D unresolved. Per germline, CDR1 LGHNT and CDR2 FRNRAP. V lost 10 bases and J 3 bases, leaving 13 bases between the germline ends. The CDR3 runs 13 residues. The CDR3 DNA reads TGTGCTACCCTAGACGGGAACAATCAGCCCCAGCATTTT. It translates to CATLDGNNQPQHF.

This chain uses TRBV5-6 with TRBJ1-3, with D tentatively TRBD1 (5 bases). Germline-derived CDR1 and CDR2 are SGHDT and YYEEEE. V lost 2 bases to trimming and J lost 5 bases, with 11 bases between them. The CDR3 sequence is 14 residues long. CDR3 sequence: CASSFQGSRNTIYF. DNA of the CDR3: TGTGCCAGCAGCTTCCAGGGATCGCGAAACACCATATATTTT.

The genes are TRBV4-1 and TRBJ1-4; the match to TRBD1 covers 9 bases. Germline lookup yields CDR1 MGHRA and CDR2 YSYEKL. The CDR3 is 15 residues long. Trimming removed 0 bases from V and 6 bases from J; junction bases left unmatched: 2. The CDR3 DNA reads TGCGCCAGCAGCCAAGATGGGACAGGGTATGAAAAACTGTTTTTT. Its protein product is CASSQDGTGYEKLFF.

The J gene is TRBJ1-1, the V gene TRBV6-5; D uncertain. V was pared by 7 bases and J by 2 bases, with 14 bases between. The CDR3 extends over 14 amino acids. Germline V lookup: CDR1 MNHEY, CDR2 SVGAGI. CDR3 region: CASNNEGPNTEAFF. The CDR3 DNA reads TGTGCCAGCAATAATGAGGGCCCTAACACTGAAGCTTTCTTT.

This clone was observed a single time. The chain uses TRBV7-9 and TRBJ1-2, with TRBD1 identical over 8 bases. With V trimmed by 1 base and J by 7 bases, 8 bases remained unmatched. This CDR3 has 15 residues. The germline CDR1 and CDR2 sequences are SEHNR and FQNEAQ (reference sequence). For the CDR3, the DNA is TGTGCCAGCAGCTTAGGGTTCTCAGGGGGCGGTGGCTACACCTTC. It encodes CASSLGFSGGGGYTF. The full variable domain, completed using reference TRBV7-9 and TRBJ1-2, is DTGVSQNPRHKITKRGQNVTFRCDPISEHNRLYWYRQTLGQGPEFLTYFQNEAQLEKSRLLSDRFSAERPKGSFSTLEIQRTEQGDSAMYLCASSLGFSGGGGYTFGSGTRLTVV.